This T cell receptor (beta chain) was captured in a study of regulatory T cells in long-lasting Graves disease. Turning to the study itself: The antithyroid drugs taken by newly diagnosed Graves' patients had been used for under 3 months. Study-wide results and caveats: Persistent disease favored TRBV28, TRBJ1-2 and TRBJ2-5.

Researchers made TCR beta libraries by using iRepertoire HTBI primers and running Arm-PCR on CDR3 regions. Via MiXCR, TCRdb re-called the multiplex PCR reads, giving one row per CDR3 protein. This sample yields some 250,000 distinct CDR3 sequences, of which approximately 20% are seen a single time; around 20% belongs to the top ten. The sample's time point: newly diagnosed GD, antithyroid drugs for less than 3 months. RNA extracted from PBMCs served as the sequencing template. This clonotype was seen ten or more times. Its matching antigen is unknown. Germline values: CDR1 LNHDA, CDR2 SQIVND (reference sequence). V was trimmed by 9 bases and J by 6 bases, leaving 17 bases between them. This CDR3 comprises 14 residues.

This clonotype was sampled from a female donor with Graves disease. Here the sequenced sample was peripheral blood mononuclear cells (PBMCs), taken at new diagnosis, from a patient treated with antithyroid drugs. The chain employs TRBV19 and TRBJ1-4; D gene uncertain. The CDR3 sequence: CASTVGLNDEKLFF. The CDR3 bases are TGTGCCAGCACGGTCGGACTGAATGATGAAAAACTGTTTTTT.